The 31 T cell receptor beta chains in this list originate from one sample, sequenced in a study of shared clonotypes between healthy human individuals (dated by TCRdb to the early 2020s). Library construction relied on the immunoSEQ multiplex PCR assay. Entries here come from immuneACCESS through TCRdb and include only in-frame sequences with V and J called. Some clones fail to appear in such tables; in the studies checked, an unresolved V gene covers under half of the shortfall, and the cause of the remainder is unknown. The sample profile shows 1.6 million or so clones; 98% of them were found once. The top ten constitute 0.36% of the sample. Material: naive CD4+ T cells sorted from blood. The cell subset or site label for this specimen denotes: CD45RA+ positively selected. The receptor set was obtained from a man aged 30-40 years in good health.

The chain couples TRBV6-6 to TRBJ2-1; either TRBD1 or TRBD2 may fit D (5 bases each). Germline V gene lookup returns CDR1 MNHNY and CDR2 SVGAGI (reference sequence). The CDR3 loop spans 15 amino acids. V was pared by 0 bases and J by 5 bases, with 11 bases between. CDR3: CASSYSWQGDNEQFF. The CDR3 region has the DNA TGTGCCAGCAGTTACTCGTGGCAGGGAGACAATGAGCAGTTCTTC.

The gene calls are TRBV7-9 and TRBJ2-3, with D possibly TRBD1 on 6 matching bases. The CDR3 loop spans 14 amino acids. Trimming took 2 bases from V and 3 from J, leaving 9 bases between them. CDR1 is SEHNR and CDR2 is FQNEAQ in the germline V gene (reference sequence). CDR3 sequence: CASSLMQGTDTQYF. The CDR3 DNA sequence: TGTGCCAGCAGCTTAATGCAGGGGACAGATACGCAGTATTTT. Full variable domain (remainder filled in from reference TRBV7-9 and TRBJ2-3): DTGVSQNPRHKITKRGQNVTFRCDPISEHNRLYWYRQTLGQGPEFLTYFQNEAQLEKSRLLSDRFSAERPKGSFSTLEIQRTEQGDSAMYLCASSLMQGTDTQYFGPGTRLTVL.

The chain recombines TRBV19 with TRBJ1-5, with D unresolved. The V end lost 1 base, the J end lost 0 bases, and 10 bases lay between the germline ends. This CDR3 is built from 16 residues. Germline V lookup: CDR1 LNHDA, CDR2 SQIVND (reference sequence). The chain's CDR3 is CASSIAPPRSNQPQHF. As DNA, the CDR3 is TGTGCCAGTAGTATAGCCCCCCCTCGTAGCAATCAGCCCCAGCATTTT.

The CDR3, as DNA: TGTGCCTGGAGTGCCCTATTAGGAGATACGCAGTATTTT. Amino acid sequence: CAWSALLGDTQYF. The chain has TRBV30 and TRBJ2-3, with D unresolved. Germline V gene sequence: CDR1 GTSNPN, CDR2 SVGIG (reference sequence). Trimming pared 1 base from V and 5 bases from J, leaving 10 bases between. The CDR3 is 13 residues long.

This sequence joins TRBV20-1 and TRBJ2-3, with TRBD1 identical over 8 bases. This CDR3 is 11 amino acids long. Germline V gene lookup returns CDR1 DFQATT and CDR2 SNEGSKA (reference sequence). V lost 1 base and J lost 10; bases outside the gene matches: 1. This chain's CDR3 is CSARGDRPQYF. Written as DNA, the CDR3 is TGCAGTGCTAGAGGGGACAGGCCGCAGTATTTT.

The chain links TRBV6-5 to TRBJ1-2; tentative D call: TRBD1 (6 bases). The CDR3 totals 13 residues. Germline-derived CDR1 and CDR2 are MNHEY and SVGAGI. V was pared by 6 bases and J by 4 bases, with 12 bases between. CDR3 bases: TGTGCCAGCAGCAGAGACAGGTCCTATGGCTACACCTTC. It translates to CASSRDRSYGYTF.

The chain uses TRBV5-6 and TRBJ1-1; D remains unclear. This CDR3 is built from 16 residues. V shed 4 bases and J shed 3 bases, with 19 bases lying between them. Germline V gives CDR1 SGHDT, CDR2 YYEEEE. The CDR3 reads CASSPRGGSADTEAFF. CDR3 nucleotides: TGTGCCAGCAGCCCCCGGGGAGGGTCCGCGGACACTGAAGCTTTCTTT.

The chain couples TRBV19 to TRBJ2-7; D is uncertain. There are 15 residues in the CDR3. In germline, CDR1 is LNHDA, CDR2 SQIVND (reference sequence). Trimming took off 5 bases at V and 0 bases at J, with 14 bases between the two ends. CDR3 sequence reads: CASSGFQTSSYEQYF. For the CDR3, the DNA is TGTGCCAGTAGTGGGTTTCAGACGAGCTCCTACGAGCAGTACTTC.

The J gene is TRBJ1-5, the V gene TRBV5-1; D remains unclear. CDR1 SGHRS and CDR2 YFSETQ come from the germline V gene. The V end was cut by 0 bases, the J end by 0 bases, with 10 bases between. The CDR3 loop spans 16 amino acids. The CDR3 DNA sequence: TGCGCCAGCAGCTTGGTGCCAGCCGATAGCAATCAGCCCCAGCATTTT. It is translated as CASSLVPADSNQPQHF.

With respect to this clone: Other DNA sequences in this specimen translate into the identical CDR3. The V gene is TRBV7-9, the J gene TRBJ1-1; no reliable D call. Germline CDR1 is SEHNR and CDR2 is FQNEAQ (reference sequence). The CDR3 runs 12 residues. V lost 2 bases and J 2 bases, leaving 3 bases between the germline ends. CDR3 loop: CASSLLNTEAFF. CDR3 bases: TGTGCCAGCAGCTTACTAAACACTGAAGCTTTCTTT.

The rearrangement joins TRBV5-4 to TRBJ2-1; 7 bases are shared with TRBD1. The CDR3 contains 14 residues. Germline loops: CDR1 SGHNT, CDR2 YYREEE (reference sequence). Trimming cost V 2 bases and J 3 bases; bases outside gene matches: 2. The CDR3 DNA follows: TGTGCCAGCAGCTTTGGGACAGTCTACAATGAGCAGTTCTTC. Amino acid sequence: CASSFGTVYNEQFF.

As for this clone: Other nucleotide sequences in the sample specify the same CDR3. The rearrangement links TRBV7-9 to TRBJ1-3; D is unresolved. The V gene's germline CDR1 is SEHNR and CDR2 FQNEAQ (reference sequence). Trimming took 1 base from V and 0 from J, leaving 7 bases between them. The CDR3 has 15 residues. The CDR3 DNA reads TGTGCCAGCAGCTTAGGGGATTCCTCTGGAAACACCATATATTTT. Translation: CASSLGDSSGNTIYF.

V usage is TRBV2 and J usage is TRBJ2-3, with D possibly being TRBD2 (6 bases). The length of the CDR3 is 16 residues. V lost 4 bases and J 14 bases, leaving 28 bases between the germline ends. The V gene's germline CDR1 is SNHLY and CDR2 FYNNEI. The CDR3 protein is CASSGDGDITRSAGYF. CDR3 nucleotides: TGTGCCAGCAGTGGAGACGGGGATATCACCCGCTCAGCGGGGTATTTT.

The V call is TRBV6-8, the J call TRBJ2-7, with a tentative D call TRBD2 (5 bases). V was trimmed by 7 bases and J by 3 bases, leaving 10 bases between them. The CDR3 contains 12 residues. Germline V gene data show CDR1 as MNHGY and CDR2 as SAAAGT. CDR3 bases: TGTGCCAGCATCCCGGACTTCTACGAGCAGTACTTC. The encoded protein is CASIPDFYEQYF.

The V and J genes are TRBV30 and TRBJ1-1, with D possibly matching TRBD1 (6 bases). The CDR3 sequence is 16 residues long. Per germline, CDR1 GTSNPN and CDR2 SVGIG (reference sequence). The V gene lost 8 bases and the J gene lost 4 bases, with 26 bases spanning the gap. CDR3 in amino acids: CASPRGPGTRGTEAFF. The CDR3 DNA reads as TGTGCCAGCCCCAGAGGTCCTGGGACAAGGGGCACTGAAGCTTTCTTT.

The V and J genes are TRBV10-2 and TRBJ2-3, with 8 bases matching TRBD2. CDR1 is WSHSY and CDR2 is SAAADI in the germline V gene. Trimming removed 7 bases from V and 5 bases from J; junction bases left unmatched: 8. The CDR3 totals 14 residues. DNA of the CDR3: TGCGCCAGCAAAACGGGAGGGCCGGTAGATACGCAGTATTTT. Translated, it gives CASKTGGPVDTQYF.

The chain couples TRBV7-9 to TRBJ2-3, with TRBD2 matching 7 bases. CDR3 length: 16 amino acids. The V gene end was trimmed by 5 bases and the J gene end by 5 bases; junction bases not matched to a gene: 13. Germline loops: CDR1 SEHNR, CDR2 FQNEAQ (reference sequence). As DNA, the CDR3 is TGTGCCAGCAGCGGTCGGTCTAGCGGCAAGGGAGATACGCAGTATTTT. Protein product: CASSGRSSGKGDTQYF.

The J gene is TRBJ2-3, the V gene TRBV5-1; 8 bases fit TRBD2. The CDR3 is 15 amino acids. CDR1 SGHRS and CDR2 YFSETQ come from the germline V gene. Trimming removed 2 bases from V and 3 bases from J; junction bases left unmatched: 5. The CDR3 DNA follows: TGCGCCAGCAGCTTAGAGGGACTAGGAACAGATACGCAGTATTTT. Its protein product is CASSLEGLGTDTQYF.

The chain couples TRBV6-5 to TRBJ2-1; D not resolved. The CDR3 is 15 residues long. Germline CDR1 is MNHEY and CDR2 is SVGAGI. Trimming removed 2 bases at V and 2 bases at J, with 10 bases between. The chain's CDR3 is CASSYTPATYNEQFF. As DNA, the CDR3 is TGTGCCAGCAGTTACACTCCGGCCACCTACAATGAGCAGTTCTTC.

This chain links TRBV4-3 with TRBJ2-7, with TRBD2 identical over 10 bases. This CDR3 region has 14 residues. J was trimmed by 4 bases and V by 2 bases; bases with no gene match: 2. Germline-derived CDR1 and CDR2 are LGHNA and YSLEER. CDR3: CASSQLAGVYEQYF. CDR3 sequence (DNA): TGCGCCAGCAGCCAACTAGCGGGGGTATACGAGCAGTACTTC.

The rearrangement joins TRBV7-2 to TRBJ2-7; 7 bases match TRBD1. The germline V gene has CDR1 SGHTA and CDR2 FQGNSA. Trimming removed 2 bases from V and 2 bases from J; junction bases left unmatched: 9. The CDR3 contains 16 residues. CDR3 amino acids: CASSLSTATGAYEQYF. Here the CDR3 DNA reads TGTGCCAGCAGCTTAAGTACCGCCACAGGGGCCTACGAGCAGTACTTC.

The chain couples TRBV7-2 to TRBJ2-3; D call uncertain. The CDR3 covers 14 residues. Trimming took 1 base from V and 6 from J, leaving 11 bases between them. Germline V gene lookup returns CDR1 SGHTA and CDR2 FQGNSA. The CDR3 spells CASSLVVRVDTQYF. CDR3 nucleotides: TGTGCCAGCAGCTTAGTTGTCCGGGTGGATACGCAGTATTTT.

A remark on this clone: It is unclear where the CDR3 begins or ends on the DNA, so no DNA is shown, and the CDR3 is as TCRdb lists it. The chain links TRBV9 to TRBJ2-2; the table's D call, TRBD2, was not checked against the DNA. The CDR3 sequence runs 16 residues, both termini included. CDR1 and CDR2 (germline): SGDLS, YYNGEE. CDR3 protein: CASSVAAALNTGELFF.

The CDR3 sequence is CASSYQTGGANVLTF. The DNA of the CDR3 is TGTGCCAGCAGTTACCAAACGGGTGGGGCCAACGTCCTGACTTTC. The chain carries TRBV6-5 and TRBJ2-6, with D unclear. Trimming stripped 2 bases from V and 3 bases from J, with 8 bases between. CDR1 is MNHEY, CDR2 SVGAGI, per germline. This CDR3 has 15 residues.

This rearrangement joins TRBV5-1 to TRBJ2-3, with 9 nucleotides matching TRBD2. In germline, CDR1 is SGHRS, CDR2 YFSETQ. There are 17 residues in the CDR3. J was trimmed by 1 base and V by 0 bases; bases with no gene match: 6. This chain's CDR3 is CASSLGWASGGTDTQYF. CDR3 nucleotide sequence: TGCGCCAGCAGCTTGGGTTGGGCTAGCGGGGGCACAGATACGCAGTATTTT.

The CDR3 is CASSPDRGGYTF. The CDR3 DNA sequence: TGCGCCAGCAGCCCAGACAGAGGTGGCTACACCTTC. V is TRBV5-1 and J is TRBJ1-2; possibly TRBD1 for D (5 bases). This CDR3 has 12 amino acids. Deletions cut 4 bases from V and 7 bases from J, with 11 bases between. Germline V gene sequence: CDR1 SGHRS, CDR2 YFSETQ.

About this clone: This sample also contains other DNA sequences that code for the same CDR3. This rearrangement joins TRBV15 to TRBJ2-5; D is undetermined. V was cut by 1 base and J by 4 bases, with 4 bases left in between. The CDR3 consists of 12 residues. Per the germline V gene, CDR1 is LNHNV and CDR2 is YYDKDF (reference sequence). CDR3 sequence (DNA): TGTGCCACCAGCAGAGGGGCAGAGACCCAGTACTTC. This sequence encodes CATSRGAETQYF.

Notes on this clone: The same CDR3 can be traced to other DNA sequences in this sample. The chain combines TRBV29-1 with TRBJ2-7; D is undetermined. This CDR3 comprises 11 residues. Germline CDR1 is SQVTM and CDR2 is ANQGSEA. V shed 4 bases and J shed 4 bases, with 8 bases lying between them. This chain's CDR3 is CSVGRTYEQYF. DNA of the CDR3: TGCAGCGTTGGCAGAACGTACGAGCAGTACTTC.

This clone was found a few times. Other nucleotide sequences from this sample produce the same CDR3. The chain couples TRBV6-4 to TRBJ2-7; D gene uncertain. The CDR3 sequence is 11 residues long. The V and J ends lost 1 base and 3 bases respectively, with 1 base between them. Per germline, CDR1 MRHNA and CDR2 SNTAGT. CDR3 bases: TGTGCCAGCAGTGACTTCTACGAGCAGTACTTC. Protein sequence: CASSDFYEQYF.

The CDR3 here is CASSQPDSDNEKLFF. CDR3 sequence (DNA): TGCGCCAGCAGCCAGCCGGACAGTGATAATGAAAAACTGTTTTTT. The V and J genes are TRBV5-1 and TRBJ1-4, with D perhaps TRBD1 (6 bases). Trimming stripped 4 bases from V and 4 bases from J, with 14 bases between. CDR3 length equals 15 residues. The germline V gene encodes CDR1 SGHRS and CDR2 YFSETQ.

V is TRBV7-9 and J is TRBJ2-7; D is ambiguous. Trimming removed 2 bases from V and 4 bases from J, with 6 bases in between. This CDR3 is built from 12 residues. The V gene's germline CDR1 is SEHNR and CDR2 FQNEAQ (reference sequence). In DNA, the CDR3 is TGTGCCAGCAGCTTATTTAGGTACGAGCAGTACTTC. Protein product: CASSLFRYEQYF.